This TCR beta chain was identified during a study of technical replicates of blood from a few donors. The germline CDR1 and CDR2 sequences are SGHRS and YFSETQ. There are 15 residues in the CDR3. The ends lost 4 bases at V and 2 bases at J; junction bases unmatched: 3. Only in-frame clones appear in the TCRdb table, and some are missing; sequencing was by immunoSEQ multiplex PCR. The table lists 80,000 to 95,000 clones, roughly 96% of them singletons. This chain links TRBV5-1 with TRBJ2-3, with TRBD2 matching 11 bases. The specimen was T cells isolated from PBMCs. This receptor was identified in a human donor in good health. The CDR3 region has the DNA TGCGCCAGCAGCCTGGGACTAGCGGACACAGATACGCAGTATTTT. It is translated as CASSLGLADTDTQYF.